This is a list of T cell receptor beta chains from one sample in a study of T cell responses to AZD1222 COVID-19 vaccine. Measured with immunoSEQ multiplex PCR; TCRdb has only the in-frame clones, and not every one. The sample records approximately 190,000 clones, roughly 91% being singletons. The sample in question was peripheral blood, obtained on day 0 of AZD1222 vaccination. The receptors derive from an adult in good health. Both conserved end residues are part of each CDR3. The order of the fields is D gene, V gene, J gene, clone size, CDR3 DNA, CDR3 protein. D genes are given only for firm matches. A clone size is listed for some rows: how often the clone was seen (once, few, many), or a class if it is expanded.

d_call: TRBD1
v_call: TRBV7-2
j_call: TRBJ2-1
clone_size: .
cdr3_nt: TGTGCCAGCAGCTTAGTTTTTAGGGACAGGGGTTACAATGAGCAGTTCTTC
cdr3_aa: CASSLVFRDRGYNEQFF

d_call: .
v_call: TRBV28
j_call: TRBJ1-6
clone_size: once
cdr3_nt: TGTGCCAGCAGTTTTTTCCGGGATATAAATTCACCCCTCCACTTT
cdr3_aa: CASSFFRDINSPLHF

d_call: .
v_call: TRBV4-2
j_call: TRBJ1-2
clone_size: once
cdr3_nt: TGTGCCAGCACCTCCGGGTTCAGCTATGGCTACACCTTC
cdr3_aa: CASTSGFSYGYTF

d_call: TRBD1
v_call: TRBV5-1
j_call: TRBJ2-6
clone_size: .
cdr3_nt: TGCGCCAGCAGCTCAAAACTTGGGAGACAGGGGCTCTCTGGGGCCAACGTCCTGACTTTC
cdr3_aa: CASSSKLGRQGLSGANVLTF

d_call: .
v_call: TRBV12-3/TRBV12-4
j_call: TRBJ2-1
clone_size: .
cdr3_nt: TGTGCCAGCAGCCCTTCAAAATTCGATGAGCAGTTCTTC
cdr3_aa: CASSPSKFDEQFF

d_call: .
v_call: TRBV28
j_call: TRBJ2-7
clone_size: .
cdr3_nt: TGTGCCAGCAGTTATCAGGCGGAGCTATACTTC
cdr3_aa: CASSYQAELYF

d_call: TRBD2
v_call: TRBV7-6
j_call: TRBJ2-5
clone_size: .
cdr3_nt: TGTGCCAGCAGCTTAGTACTAGCGGGAGACGGGAAGACCCAGTACTTC
cdr3_aa: CASSLVLAGDGKTQYF

d_call: TRBD1
v_call: TRBV15
j_call: TRBJ1-2
clone_size: .
cdr3_nt: TGTGCCACCAGCAGGGGCCGAGGGACAGGGACAATAATTAACTATGGCTACACCTTC
cdr3_aa: CATSRGRGTGTIINYGYTF

d_call: TRBD2
v_call: TRBV3-1/TRBV3-2
j_call: TRBJ2-1
clone_size: .
cdr3_nt: TGTGCCAGCAGCCAAAATCCGGGACTAGCCTACAATGAGCAGTTCTTC
cdr3_aa: CASSQNPGLAYNEQFF

d_call: .
v_call: TRBV18
j_call: TRBJ2-7
clone_size: .
cdr3_nt: TGTGCCAGCTCAACTATACTGGAGACGTTAGACGAGCAGTACTTC
cdr3_aa: CASSTILETLDEQYF

d_call: .
v_call: TRBV5-1
j_call: TRBJ1-2
clone_size: .
cdr3_nt: TGCGCCAGCAGCTTGGGGGGGGCGCGAGGCTACACCTTC
cdr3_aa: CASSLGGARGYTF

d_call: .
v_call: TRBV7-2
j_call: TRBJ2-3
clone_size: .
cdr3_nt: TGTGCCAGCAGCTTAGAGGCCCCAGATACGCAGTATTTT
cdr3_aa: CASSLEAPDTQYF

d_call: .
v_call: TRBV12-3/TRBV12-4
j_call: TRBJ1-1
clone_size: once
cdr3_nt: TGTGCCAGCAGAGACCAGGGTTATCGGGCTTTCTTT
cdr3_aa: CASRDQGYRAFF